This is a list of T cell receptor beta chains from one sample in a study of PD-1 blockade in classical Hodgkin lymphoma. Assay: immunoSEQ multiplex PCR; the TCRdb copy retains only in-frame clones and omits some. The data show about 110,000 clones, about 92% seen once. Specimen: peripheral blood mononuclear cells (PBMCs), collected before the fourth cycle of nivolumab. These receptors were taken from a human donor with classical Hodgkin lymphoma. Both conserved end residues are part of each CDR3. A D gene is named only where the DNA matches it firmly. The listing skips clone size in some rows; elsewhere it reads once, few, many or a size class.

TRBJ1-2,-,-,TRBV10-3,TGTGCCATCAGTGGCTCGGAAGGTTATGGCTACACCTTC,CAISGSEGYGYTF
TRBJ1-2,-,-,TRBV6-5,TGTGCCAGCAGCCCCGGGACTTACGGCTACACCTTC,CASSPGTYGYTF
TRBJ1-2,-,-,TRBV6-6,TGTGCCAGCAGCCAAGAGGACTATGGCTACACCTTC,CASSQEDYGYTF
TRBJ1-2,-,TRBD1,TRBV27,TGTGCCAGCAGTCCGATACCGATACAGGGGCTTCCTTATGGCTACACCTTC,CASSPIPIQGLPYGYTF
TRBJ2-2,-,TRBD2,TRBV27,TGTGCCAGCAGTCCCACCCCCTGGACTAGCGGGTACACCGGGGAGCTGTTTTTT,CASSPTPWTSGYTGELFF
TRBJ1-5,-,TRBD1,TRBV6-6,TGTGCCAGCACCTTCGACAGGGGAGGCAATCAGCCCCAGCATTTT,CASTFDRGGNQPQHF
TRBJ2-6,-,-,TRBV5-4,TGTGCCAGCAGCTTGGGTGCTATCTCTGGGGCCAACGTCCTGACTTTC,CASSLGAISGANVLTF
TRBJ2-7,-,TRBD2,TRBV11-2,TGTGCCAGCAGCCCCCCGGGAGGGCTCCACGAGCAGTACTTC,CASSPPGGLHEQYF
TRBJ2-7,-,-,TRBV6-5,TGTGCCAGCAGTTACTCGATCGGGGAAATAACCTACGAGCAGTACTTC,CASSYSIGEITYEQYF
TRBJ1-1,-,TRBD1,TRBV7-8,TGTGCCAACAGCTTAGACGGACAGGGTGAAGCTTTCTTT,CANSLDGQGEAFF
TRBJ2-1,-,TRBD1,TRBV2,TGTGCCAGCAGCGCAAACAGGGGCGGCAATGAGCAGTTCTTC,CASSANRGGNEQFF
TRBJ1-6,-,-,TRBV4-3,TGCGCCAGCAGCCCTGGACGGACCAATTCACCCCTCCACTTT,CASSPGRTNSPLHF
TRBJ1-1,-,-,TRBV15,TGTGCCACCAGCAGTCATTATTGGGAGTCTGAAGCTTTCTTT,CATSSHYWESEAFF
TRBJ2-4,-,-,TRBV5-1,TGCGCCAGCAGCTGGGGGTTGGACGAAAAGAACATTCAGTACTTC,CASSWGLDEKNIQYF
TRBJ1-1,-,-,TRBV6-6,TGTGCCAGCAGTTACGCGGGGGAGGGGGACACTGAAGCTTTCTTT,CASSYAGEGDTEAFF
TRBJ2-7,-,-,TRBV29-1,TGCAGCGTTGGACAGAACCTCTACGAGCAGTACTTC,CSVGQNLYEQYF
TRBJ1-6,-,-,TRBV5-1,TGCGCCAGCAGCTTGGACAGGGTTAATTCACCCCTCCACTTT,CASSLDRVNSPLHF
TRBJ1-1,once,-,TRBV7-9,TGTGCCAGCAGAACCGGACCGAGGCAAGGGAACACTGAAGCTTTCTTT,CASRTGPRQGNTEAFF
TRBJ2-3,-,TRBD2,TRBV12-5,TGTGCTAGTGGGACACTAGCGGAGTACAGCACAGATACGCAGTATTTT,CASGTLAEYSTDTQYF
TRBJ2-1,few,TRBD2,TRBV4-3,TGCGCCAGCAGCCAACGAGAGGGACTAGCGGGAGTTAATGAGCAGTTCTTC,CASSQREGLAGVNEQFF
TRBJ1-2,-,-,TRBV28,TGTGCCAGCAGATCCGGGGCCGGCTACACCTTC,CASRSGAGYTF
TRBJ2-7,-,TRBD2,TRBV6-5,TGTGCCAGCAGTTACGGAGCGGGGGGCGACGAGCAGTACTTC,CASSYGAGGDEQYF
TRBJ2-7,few,-,TRBV4-1,TGCGCCAGCAGCCAAGCGGACTCCCGCTCCTACGAGCAGTACTTC,CASSQADSRSYEQYF
TRBJ2-7,-,TRBD1,TRBV4-1,TGCGCCAGCAGCCACGGAACAGGGGCGGCAAACGAGCAGTACTTC,CASSHGTGAANEQYF
TRBJ2-7,-,TRBD1,TRBV6-5,TGTGCCAGCAGTTACTCCGGGACAGGGTTCGAGCAGTACTTC,CASSYSGTGFEQYF
TRBJ2-7,-,-,TRBV10-3,TGTGCCATCAGTGACCCGGGGGAGTACGAGCAGTACTTC,CAISDPGEYEQYF
TRBJ1-3,-,-,TRBV29-1,TGCAGCGTCCAGCGATCAGGAAACACCATATATTTT,CSVQRSGNTIYF
TRBJ1-5,few,-,TRBV7-2,TGTGCCAGCAGCCCCGAGGACAGAGCCAATCAGCCCCAGCATTTT,CASSPEDRANQPQHF
TRBJ2-1,-,TRBD1,TRBV6-5,TGTGCCAGCAGTCAGTCGACAGGGACCTACAATGAGCAGTTCTTC,CASSQSTGTYNEQFF
TRBJ2-1,-,-,TRBV6-6,TGTGCCAGCAGCCCTCTAACGGGAATAGGTTACAATGAGCAGTTCTTC,CASSPLTGIGYNEQFF
TRBJ2-7,-,-,TRBV10-3,TGTGCCATCCTCTGGGCGTACGGCTACGAGCAGTACTTC,CAILWAYGYEQYF
TRBJ2-5,-,TRBD1,TRBV19,TGTGCCAGTAGTCCGAGGGACAGTTCCCAAGAGACCCAGTACTTC,CASSPRDSSQETQYF
TRBJ2-7,-,TRBD1,TRBV10-3,TGTGCCATCAGGGACACAGGGGACAGCTACGAGCAGTACTTC,CAIRDTGDSYEQYF
TRBJ1-1,-,TRBD1,TRBV5-1,TGCGCCAGCAGCTTGGCCAGGGGGCACACTGAAGCTTTCTTT,CASSLARGHTEAFF
TRBJ1-4,few,-,TRBV30,TGTGCCTGGAGGGGACCGGATACTAATGAAAAACTGTTTTTT,CAWRGPDTNEKLFF
TRBJ2-1,-,-,TRBV5-4,TGTGCCAGCAGCTTGGGGGATTATGAGCAGTTCTTC,CASSLGDYEQFF
TRBJ2-3,-,TRBD2,TRBV5-1,TGCGCCAGCAGCGGCTCTAGCGGGAGGTCCACAGATACGCAGTATTTT,CASSGSSGRSTDTQYF
TRBJ1-1,-,TRBD1,TRBV5-1,TGCGCCAGCAGCTTGGCTCCCGGGACAGGGCGTAAAGCTTTCTTT,CASSLAPGTGRKAFF
TRBJ2-2,few,-,TRBV29-1,TGCAGCGTTCCTAGCAGTCCACCCGGGGAGCTGTTTTTT,CSVPSSPPGELFF
TRBJ2-7,-,-,TRBV18,TGTGCCAGCTCACCGACGCTTGAGGTCTACGAGCAGTACTTC,CASSPTLEVYEQYF
TRBJ2-1,-,TRBD1,TRBV2,TGTGCCAGCAGGGGACAGCGTCTCTACAATGAGCAGTTCTTC,CASRGQRLYNEQFF